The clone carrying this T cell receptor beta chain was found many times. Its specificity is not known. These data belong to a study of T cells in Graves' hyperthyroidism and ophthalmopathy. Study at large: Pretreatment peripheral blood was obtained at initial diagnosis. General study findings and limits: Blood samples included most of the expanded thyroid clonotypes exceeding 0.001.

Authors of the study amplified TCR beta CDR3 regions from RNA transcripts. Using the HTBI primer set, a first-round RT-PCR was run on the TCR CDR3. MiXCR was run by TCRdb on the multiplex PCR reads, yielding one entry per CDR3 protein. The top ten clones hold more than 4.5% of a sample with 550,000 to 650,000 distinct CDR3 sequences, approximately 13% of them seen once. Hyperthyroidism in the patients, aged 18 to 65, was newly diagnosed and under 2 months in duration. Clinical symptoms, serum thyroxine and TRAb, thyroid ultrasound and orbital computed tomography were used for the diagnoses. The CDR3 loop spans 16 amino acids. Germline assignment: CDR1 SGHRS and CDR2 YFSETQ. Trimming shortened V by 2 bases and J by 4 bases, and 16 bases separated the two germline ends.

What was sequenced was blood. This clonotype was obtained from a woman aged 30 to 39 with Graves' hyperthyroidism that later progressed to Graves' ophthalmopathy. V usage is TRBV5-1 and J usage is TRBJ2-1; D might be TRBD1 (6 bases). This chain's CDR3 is CASSLAGDGSYNEQFF. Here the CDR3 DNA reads TGCGCCAGCAGCTTAGCAGGGGATGGGTCGTACAATGAGCAGTTCTTC.